This TCR beta chain was identified in a study of cytomegalovirus exposure and HLA in healthy donors. Study-wide points: According to an earlier analysis, most TCR beta V segments yielded productive rearrangements about 87% or about 30% of the time.

The PCR used 60 Vbeta and 13 Jbeta primers. Data came from immunoSEQ multiplex PCR; TCRdb stores just in-frame clones and leaves some out. The sample carries around 200,000 clones, 75% to 90% recorded once. On this clone: What it binds is not known.

This CDR3 region has 15 residues. V lost 2 bases to trimming and J lost 0 bases; unmatched junction nucleotides: 3. Germline assignment: CDR1 MDHEN and CDR2 SYDVKM. The clonotype was recovered from a young woman in good health and CMV-seronegative. Sequences were obtained from PBMCs. The V gene is TRBV28, the J gene TRBJ2-7; 8 bases agree with TRBD2. CDR3 loop: CASSLGGRYSYEQYF. CDR3 in DNA: TGTGCCAGCAGTTTAGGCGGGAGGTACTCCTACGAGCAGTACTTC.